This T cell receptor (beta chain) was recovered during a study of cytotoxic CD8 clonotypes in ibrutinib-treated CLL. In the study overall: With a range of 6 to 36, the median treatment time before response samples were taken was under 15 months. The average sample held roughly 250,000 productive templates and 94,082 productive rearrangements.

Data came from immunoSEQ multiplex PCR; TCRdb stores just in-frame clones and leaves some out. Of thousands of clones in the sample, around 70% were seen once. Germline V CDR1 and CDR2: ENHRY, SYGVKD. With V trimmed by 0 bases and J by 5 bases, 9 bases remained unmatched. This CDR3 comprises 16 residues. This specimen consisted of PBMCs, obtained before ibrutinib treatment. The chain links TRBV10-3 to TRBJ1-2, with TRBD1 identical over 7 bases. The clonotype was recovered from a human donor with chronic lymphocytic leukemia. CDR3 sequence: CAISESRGGAQYGYTF. The CDR3 DNA follows: TGTGCCATCAGTGAGTCGCGAGGGGGCGCCCAATATGGCTACACCTTC.